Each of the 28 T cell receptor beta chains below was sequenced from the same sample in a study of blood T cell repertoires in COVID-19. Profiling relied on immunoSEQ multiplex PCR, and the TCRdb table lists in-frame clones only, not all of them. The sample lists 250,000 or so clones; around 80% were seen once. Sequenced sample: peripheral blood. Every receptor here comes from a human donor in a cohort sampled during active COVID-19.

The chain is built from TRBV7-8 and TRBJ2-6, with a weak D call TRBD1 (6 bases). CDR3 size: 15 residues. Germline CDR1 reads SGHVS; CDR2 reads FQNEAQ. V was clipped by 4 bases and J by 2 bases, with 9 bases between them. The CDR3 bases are TGTGCCAGCAGCTCTCAGGGGCCTGGGGCCAACGTCCTGACTTTC. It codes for CASSSQGPGANVLTF. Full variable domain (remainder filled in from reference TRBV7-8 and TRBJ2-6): GAGVSQSPRYKVAKRGQDVALRCDPISGHVSLFWYQQALGQGPEFLTYFQNEAQLDKSGLPSDRFFAERPEGSVSTLKIQRTQQEDSAVYLCASSSQGPGANVLTFGAGSRLTVL.

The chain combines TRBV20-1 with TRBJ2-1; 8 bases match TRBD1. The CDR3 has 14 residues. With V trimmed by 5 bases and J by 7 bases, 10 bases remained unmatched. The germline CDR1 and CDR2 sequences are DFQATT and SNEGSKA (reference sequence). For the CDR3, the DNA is TGCAGTGCTGGTGGGCAGGGGGCGGGAAATGAGCAGTTCTTC. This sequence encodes CSAGGQGAGNEQFF.

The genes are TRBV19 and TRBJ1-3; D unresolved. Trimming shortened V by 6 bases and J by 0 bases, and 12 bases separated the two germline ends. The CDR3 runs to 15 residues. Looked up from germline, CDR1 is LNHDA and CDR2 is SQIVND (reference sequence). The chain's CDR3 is CASSSNSFSGNTIYF. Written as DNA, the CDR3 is TGTGCCAGTAGCTCGAACTCGTTCTCTGGAAACACCATATATTTT.

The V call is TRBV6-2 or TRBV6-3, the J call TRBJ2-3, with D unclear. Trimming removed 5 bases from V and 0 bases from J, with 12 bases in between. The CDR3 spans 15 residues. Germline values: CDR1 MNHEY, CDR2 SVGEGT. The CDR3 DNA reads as TGTGCCAGCAGTACCAGCCTACTAAGCACAGATACGCAGTATTTT. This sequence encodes CASSTSLLSTDTQYF.

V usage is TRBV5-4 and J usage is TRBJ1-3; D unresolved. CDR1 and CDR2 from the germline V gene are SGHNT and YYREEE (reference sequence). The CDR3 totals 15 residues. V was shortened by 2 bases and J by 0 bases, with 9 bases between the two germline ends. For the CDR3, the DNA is TGTGCCAGCAGCTTAGCGGGGTACTCTGGAAACACCATATATTTT. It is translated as CASSLAGYSGNTIYF.

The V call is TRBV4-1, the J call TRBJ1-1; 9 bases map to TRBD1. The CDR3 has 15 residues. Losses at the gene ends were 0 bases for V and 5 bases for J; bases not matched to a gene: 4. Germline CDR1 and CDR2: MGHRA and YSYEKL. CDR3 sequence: CASSQDRDRATEAFF. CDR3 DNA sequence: TGCGCCAGCAGCCAAGATCGGGACAGGGCGACTGAAGCTTTCTTT.

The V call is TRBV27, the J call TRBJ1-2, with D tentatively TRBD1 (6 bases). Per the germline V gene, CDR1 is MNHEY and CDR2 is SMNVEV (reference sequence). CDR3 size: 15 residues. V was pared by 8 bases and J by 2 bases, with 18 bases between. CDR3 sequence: CASADGGAANYGYTF. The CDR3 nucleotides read TGTGCCAGCGCGGATGGGGGGGCGGCAAACTATGGCTACACCTTC.

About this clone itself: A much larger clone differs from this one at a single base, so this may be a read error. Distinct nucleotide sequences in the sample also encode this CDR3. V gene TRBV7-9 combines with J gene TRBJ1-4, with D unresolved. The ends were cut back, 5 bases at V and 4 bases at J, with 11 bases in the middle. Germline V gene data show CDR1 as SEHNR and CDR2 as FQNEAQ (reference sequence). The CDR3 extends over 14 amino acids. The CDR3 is CASSLGLVNEKLFF. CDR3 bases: TGTGCCAGCAGCCTAGGACTGGTTAATGAAAAACTGTTTTTT.

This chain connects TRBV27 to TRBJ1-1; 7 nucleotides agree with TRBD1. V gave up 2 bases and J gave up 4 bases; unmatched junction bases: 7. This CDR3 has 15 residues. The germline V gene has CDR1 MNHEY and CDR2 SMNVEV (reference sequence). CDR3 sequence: CASSLTGQHFTEAFF. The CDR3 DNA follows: TGTGCCAGCAGTTTAACGGGACAGCATTTCACTGAAGCTTTCTTT.

CDR3 DNA sequence: TGTGCCAGCAGCCCCTGGGGAGGCCGGGACACTGAAGCTTTCTTT. This encodes CASSPWGGRDTEAFF. The genes are TRBV11-2 and TRBJ1-1, with D unresolved. This CDR3 contains 15 residues. Trimming removed 5 bases from V and 3 bases from J, with 16 bases in between. Germline values: CDR1 SGHAT, CDR2 FQNNGV.

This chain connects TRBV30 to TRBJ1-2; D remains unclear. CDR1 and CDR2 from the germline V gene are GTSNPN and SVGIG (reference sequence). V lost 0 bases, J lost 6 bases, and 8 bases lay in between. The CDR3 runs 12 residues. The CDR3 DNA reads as TGTGCCTGGAGTGTAGTCCAGGATGGCTACACCTTC. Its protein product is CAWSVVQDGYTF.

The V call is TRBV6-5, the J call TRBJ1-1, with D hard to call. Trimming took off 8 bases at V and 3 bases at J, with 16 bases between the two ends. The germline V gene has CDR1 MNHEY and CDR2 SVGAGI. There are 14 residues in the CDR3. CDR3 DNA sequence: TGTGCCAGCGGGAGGAGGCGAGGGTACACTGAAGCTTTCTTT. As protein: CASGRRRGYTEAFF.

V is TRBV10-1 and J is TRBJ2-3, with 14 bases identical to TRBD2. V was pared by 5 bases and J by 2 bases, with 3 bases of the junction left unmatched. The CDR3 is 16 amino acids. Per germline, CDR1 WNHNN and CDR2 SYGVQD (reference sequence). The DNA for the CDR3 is TGCGCCAGCAGTAGGACTAGCGGGAGGACCACAGATACGCAGTATTTT. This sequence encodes CASSRTSGRTTDTQYF.

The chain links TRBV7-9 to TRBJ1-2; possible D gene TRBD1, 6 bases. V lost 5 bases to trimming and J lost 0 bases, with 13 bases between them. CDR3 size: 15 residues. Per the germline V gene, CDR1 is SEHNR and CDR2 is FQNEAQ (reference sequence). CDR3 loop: CASSLRDIPNYGYTF. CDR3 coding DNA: TGTGCCAGCAGCCTCCGGGACATCCCTAACTATGGCTACACCTTC.

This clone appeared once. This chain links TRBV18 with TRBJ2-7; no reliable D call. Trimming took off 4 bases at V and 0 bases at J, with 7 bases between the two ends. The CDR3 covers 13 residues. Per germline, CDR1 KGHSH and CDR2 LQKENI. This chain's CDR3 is CASSLTDSYEQYF. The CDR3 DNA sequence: TGTGCCAGCTCACTAACAGACTCCTACGAGCAGTACTTC.

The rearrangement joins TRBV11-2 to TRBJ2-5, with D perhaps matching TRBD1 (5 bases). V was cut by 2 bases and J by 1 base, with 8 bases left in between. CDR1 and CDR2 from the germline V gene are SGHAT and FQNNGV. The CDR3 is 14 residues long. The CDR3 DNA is TGTGCCAGCAGCTTAAGCAGGGTCCAAGAGACCCAGTACTTC. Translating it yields CASSLSRVQETQYF.

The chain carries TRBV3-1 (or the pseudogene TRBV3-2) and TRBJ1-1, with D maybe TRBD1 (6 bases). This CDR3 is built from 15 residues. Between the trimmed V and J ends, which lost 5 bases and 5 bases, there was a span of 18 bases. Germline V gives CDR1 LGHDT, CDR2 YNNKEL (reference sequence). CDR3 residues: CASSSNTGLGTEAFF. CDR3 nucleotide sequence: TGTGCCAGCAGCAGTAATACAGGGTTAGGAACTGAAGCTTTCTTT.

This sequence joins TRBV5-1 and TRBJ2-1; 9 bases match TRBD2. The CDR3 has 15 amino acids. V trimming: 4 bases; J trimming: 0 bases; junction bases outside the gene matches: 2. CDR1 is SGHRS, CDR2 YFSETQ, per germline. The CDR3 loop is CASSVSGSSYNEQFF. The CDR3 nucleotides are TGCGCCAGCAGCGTTAGCGGGAGCTCCTACAATGAGCAGTTCTTC.

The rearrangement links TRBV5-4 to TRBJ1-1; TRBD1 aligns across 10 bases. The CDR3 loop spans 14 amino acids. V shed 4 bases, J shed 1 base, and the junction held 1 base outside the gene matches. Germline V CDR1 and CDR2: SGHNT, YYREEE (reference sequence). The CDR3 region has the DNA TGTGCCAGCAGCAGGGACAGGGGGAACACTGAAGCTTTCTTT. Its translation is CASSRDRGNTEAFF.

The CDR3 nucleotides read TGCGCCAGCAGCTTATTCCCGGGACAGGGGAGTGATACGCAGTATTTT. Residues: CASSLFPGQGSDTQYF. This sequence joins TRBV5-1 and TRBJ2-3; 10 nucleotides align to TRBD1. Germline CDR1 is SGHRS and CDR2 is YFSETQ. This CDR3 contains 16 residues. J gave up 6 bases and V 2 bases, and 9 bases lay outside the gene matches.

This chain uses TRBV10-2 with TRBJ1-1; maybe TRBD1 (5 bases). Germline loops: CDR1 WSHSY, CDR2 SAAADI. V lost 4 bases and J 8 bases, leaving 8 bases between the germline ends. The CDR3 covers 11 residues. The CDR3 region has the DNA TGCGCCAGCAGTGGGGGGGGAGAAGCTTTCTTT. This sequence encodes CASSGGGEAFF.

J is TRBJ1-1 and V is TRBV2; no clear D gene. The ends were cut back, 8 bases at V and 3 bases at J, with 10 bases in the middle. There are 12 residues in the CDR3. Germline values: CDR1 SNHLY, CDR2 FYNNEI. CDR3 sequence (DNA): TGTGCCAGCCTGGGAGGAGACACTGAAGCTTTCTTT. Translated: CASLGGDTEAFF.

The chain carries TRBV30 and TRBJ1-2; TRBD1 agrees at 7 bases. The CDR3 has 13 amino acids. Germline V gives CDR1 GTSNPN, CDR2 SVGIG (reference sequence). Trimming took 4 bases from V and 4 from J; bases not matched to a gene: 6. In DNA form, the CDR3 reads TGTGCCTGGAACCCAGGGACAGTCTATGGCTACACCTTC. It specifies CAWNPGTVYGYTF.

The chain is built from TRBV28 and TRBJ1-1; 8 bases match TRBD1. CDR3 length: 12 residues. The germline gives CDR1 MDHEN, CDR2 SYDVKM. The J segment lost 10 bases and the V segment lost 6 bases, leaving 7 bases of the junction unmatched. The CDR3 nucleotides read TGTGCCAGCAGGCCTCAGGGGGCTGCAGCTTTCTTT. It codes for CASRPQGAAAFF. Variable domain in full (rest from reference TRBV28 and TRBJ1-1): DVKVTQSSRYLVKRTGEKVFLECVQDMDHENMFWYRQDPGLGLRLIYFSYDVKMKEKGDIPEGYSVSREKKERFSLILESASTNQTSMYLCASRPQGAAAFFGQGTRLTVV.

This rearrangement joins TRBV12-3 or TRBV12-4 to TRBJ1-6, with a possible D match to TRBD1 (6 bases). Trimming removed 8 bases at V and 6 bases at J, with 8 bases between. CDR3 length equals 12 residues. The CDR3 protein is CASRDINSPLHF. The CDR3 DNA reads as TGTGCCAGCCGGGACATTAATTCACCCCTCCACTTT.

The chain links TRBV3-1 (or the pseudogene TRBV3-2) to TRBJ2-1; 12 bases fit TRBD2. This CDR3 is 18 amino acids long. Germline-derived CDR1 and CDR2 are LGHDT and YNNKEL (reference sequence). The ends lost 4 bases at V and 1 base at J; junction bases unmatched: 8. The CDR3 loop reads CASSLSSGRAVSYNEQFF. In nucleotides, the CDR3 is TGTGCCAGCAGCCTCTCTAGCGGGAGGGCCGTATCCTACAATGAGCAGTTCTTC.

The CDR3 here is CASSAGRSTTPETQYF. DNA for the CDR3: TGTGCCAGTAGTGCCGGGAGATCGACTACCCCAGAGACCCAGTACTTC. The chain carries TRBV19 and TRBJ2-5; D is possibly TRBD2 (6 bases). The CDR3 runs to 16 residues. The V end was cut by 5 bases, the J end by 4 bases, with 20 bases between. Per germline, CDR1 LNHDA and CDR2 SQIVND (reference sequence).

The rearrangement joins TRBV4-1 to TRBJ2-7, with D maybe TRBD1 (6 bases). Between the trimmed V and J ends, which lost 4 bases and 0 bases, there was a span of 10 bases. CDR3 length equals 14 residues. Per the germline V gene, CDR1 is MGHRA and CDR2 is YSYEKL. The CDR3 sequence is CASSLDRISYEQYF. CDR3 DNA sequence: TGCGCCAGCAGCCTGGACAGAATCTCCTACGAGCAGTACTTC.